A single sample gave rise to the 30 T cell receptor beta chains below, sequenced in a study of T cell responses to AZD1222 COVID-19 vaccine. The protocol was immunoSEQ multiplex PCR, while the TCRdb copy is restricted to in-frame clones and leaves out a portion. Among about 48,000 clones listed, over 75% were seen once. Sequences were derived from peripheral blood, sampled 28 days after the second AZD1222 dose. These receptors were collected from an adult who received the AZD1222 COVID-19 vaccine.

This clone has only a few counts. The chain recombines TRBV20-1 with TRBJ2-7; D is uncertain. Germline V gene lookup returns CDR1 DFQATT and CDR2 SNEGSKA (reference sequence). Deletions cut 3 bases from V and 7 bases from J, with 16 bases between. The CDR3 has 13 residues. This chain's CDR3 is CSASKARVGEQYF. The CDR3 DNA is TGCAGTGCTAGTAAGGCCCGGGTGGGAGAGCAGTACTTC.

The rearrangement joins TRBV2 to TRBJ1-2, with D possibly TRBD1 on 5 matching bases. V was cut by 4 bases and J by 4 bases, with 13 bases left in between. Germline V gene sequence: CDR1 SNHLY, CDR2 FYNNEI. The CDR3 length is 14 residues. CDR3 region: CASSVREIGYGYTF. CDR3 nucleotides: TGTGCCAGCAGTGTCAGGGAAATAGGCTATGGCTACACCTTC.

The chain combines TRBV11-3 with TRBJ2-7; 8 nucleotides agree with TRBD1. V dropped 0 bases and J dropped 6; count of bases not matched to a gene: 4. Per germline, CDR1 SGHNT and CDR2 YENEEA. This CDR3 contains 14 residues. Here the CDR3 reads CASSLDRQGTEQYF. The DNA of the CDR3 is TGTGCCAGCAGCTTAGACCGACAGGGGACCGAGCAGTACTTC.

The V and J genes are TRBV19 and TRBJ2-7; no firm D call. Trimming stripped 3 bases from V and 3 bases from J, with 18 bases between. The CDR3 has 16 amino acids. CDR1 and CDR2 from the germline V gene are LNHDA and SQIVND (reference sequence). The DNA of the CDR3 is TGTGCCAGTAGTATTTCCAGTGCAAACATCGACTACGAGCAGTACTTC. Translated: CASSISSANIDYEQYF.

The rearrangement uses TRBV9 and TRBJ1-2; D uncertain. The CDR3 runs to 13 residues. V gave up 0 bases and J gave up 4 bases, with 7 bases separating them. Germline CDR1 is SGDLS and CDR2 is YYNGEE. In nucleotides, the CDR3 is TGTGCCAGCAGCGTAGATGCTGGCTATGGCTACACCTTC. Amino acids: CASSVDAGYGYTF.

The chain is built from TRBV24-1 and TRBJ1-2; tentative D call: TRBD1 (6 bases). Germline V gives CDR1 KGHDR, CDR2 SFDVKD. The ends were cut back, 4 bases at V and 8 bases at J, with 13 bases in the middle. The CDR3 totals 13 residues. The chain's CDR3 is CATSDPRQEGYTF. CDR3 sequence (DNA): TGTGCCACCAGTGACCCTCGACAGGAAGGCTACACCTTC.

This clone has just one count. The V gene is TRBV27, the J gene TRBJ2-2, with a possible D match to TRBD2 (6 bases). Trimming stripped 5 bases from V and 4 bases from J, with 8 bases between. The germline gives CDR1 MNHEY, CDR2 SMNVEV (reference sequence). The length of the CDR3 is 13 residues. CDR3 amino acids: CASSTGSTGELFF. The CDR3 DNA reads TGTGCCAGCAGTACCGGGAGCACCGGGGAGCTGTTTTTT.

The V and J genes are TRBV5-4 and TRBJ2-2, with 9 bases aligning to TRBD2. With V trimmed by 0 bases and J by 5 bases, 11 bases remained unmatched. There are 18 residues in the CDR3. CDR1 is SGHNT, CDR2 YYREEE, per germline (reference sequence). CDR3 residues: CASSLASRPSGDTGELFF. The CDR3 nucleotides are TGTGCCAGCAGCTTGGCGAGTCGGCCTAGCGGGGATACCGGGGAGCTGTTTTTT.

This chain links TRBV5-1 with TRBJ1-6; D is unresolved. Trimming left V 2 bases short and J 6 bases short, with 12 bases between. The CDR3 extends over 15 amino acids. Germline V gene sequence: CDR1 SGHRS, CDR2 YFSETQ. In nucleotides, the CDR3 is TGCGCCAGCAGCTTTTTCCGTGGAGGTAATTCACCCCTCCACTTT. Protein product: CASSFFRGGNSPLHF.

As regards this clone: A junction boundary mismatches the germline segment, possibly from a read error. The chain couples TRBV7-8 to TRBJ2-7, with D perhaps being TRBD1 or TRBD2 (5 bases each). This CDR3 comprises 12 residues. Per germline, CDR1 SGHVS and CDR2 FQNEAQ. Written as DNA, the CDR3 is TGTGCCAGCAGCTTCGACGGGACCTCTAGGAACTTC. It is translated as CASSFDGTSRNF. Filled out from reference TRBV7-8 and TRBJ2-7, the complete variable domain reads GAGVSQSPRYKVAKRGQDVALRCDPISGHVSLFWYQQALGQGPEFLTYFQNEAQLDKSGLPSDRFFAERPEGSVSTLKIQRTQQEDSAVYLCASSFDGTSRNFGPGTRLTVT.

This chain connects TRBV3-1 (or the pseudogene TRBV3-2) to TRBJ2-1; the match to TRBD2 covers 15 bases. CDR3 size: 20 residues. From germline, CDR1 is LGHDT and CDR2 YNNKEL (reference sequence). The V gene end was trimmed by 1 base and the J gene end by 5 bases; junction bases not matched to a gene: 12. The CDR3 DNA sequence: TGTGCCAGCAGCCAAGGGGGCCTCGGACTAGCGGGAGGGCGACACAATGAGCAGTTCTTC. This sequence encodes CASSQGGLGLAGGRHNEQFF.

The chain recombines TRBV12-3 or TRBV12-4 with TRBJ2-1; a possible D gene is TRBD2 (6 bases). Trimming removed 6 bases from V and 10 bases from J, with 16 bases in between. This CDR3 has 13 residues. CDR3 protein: CASRSTGVAEQFF. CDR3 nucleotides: TGTGCCAGCAGATCTACGGGGGTCGCGGAGCAGTTCTTC.

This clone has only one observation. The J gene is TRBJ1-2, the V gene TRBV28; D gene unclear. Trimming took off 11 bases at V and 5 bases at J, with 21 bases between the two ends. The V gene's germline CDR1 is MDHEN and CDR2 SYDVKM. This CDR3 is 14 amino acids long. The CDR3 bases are TGTGCCCTCGGGGAGAATAGTTTTCCATATGGCTACACCTTC. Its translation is CALGENSFPYGYTF.

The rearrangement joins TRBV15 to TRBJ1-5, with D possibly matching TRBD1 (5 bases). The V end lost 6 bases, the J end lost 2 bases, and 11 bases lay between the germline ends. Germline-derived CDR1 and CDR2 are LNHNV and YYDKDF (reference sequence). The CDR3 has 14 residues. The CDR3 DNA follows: TGTGCCACCAGTGAGGGGTTCGGCAATCAGCCCCAGCATTTT. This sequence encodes CATSEGFGNQPQHF.

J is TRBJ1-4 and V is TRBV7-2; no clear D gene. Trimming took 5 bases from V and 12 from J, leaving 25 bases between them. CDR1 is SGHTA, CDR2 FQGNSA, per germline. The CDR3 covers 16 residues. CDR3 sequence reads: CASSPNVGRSGGELFF. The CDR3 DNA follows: TGTGCCAGCAGCCCAAATGTCGGTCGGTCCGGAGGCGAACTGTTTTTT.

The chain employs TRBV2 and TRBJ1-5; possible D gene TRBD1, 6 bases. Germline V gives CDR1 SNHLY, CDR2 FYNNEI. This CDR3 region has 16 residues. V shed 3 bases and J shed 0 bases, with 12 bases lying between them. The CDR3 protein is CASSERGGNSNQPQHF. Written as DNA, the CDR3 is TGTGCCAGCAGTGAGAGGGGGGGGAATAGCAATCAGCCCCAGCATTTT. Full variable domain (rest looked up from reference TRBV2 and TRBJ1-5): EPEVTQTPSHQVTQMGQEVILRCVPISNHLYFYWYRQILGQKVEFLVSFYNNEISEKSEIFDDQFSVERPDGSNFTLKIRSTKLEDSAMYFCASSERGGNSNQPQHFGDGTRLSIL.

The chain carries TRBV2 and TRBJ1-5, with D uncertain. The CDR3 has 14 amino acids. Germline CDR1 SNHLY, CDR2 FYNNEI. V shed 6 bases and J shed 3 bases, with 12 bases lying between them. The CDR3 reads CASSADTNNQPQHF. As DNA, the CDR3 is TGTGCCAGCAGCGCCGACACTAACAATCAGCCCCAGCATTTT.

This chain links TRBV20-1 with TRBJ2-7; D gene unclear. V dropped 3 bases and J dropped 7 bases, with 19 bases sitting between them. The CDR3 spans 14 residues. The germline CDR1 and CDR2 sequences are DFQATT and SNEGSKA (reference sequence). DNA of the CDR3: TGCAGTGCTAGTTCCGTTGGGATCACTGTAGAGCAGTACTTC. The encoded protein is CSASSVGITVEQYF.

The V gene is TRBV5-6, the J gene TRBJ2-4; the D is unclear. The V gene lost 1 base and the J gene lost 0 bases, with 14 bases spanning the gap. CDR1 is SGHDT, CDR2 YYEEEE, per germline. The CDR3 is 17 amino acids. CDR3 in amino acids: CASSLMLGQLAKNIQYF. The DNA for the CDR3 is TGTGCCAGCAGCTTGATGTTGGGCCAACTAGCCAAAAACATTCAGTACTTC.

DNA for the CDR3: TGTGCCAGCAGCCTCTACTCAGGGGCTGGAAACACCATATATTTT. It codes for CASSLYSGAGNTIYF. The rearrangement uses TRBV7-9 and TRBJ1-3; the D gene is possibly TRBD1 (6 bases). Between the trimmed V and J ends, which lost 5 bases and 2 bases, there was a span of 13 bases. The germline V gene has CDR1 SEHNR and CDR2 FQNEAQ (reference sequence). The CDR3 has 15 residues.

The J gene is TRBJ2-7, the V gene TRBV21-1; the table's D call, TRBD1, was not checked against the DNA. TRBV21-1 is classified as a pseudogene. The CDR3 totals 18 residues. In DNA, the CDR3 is TGTGCCAGCAGCCTAAAAAGAGAGTGTGGGACATTGAACTACGAGCAGTACTTC. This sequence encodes CASSLKRECGTLNYEQYF.

CDR3 bases: TGTGCCACCACCCGGGACAGGGGCTCCTACGAGCAGTACTTC. Protein product: CATTRDRGSYEQYF. The V call is TRBV10-3, the J call TRBJ2-7; 10 nucleotides align to TRBD1. The germline V gene encodes CDR1 ENHRY and CDR2 SYGVKD. With V trimmed by 10 bases and J by 0 bases, 6 bases remained unmatched. The CDR3 length is 14 residues.

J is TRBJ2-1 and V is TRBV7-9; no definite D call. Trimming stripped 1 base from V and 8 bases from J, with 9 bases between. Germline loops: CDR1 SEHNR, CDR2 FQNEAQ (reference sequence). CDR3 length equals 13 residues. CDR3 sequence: CASSLGGRDEQFF. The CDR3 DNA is TGTGCCAGCAGCTTAGGCGGAAGAGATGAGCAGTTCTTC.

CDR3 in amino acids: CASSPYNYGYTF. The CDR3 DNA reads TGTGCCAGCAGTCCATATAACTATGGCTACACCTTC. The chain combines TRBV6-5 with TRBJ1-2; D uncertain. The CDR3 spans 12 residues. V was pared by 5 bases and J by 1 base, with 5 bases between. The germline CDR1 and CDR2 sequences are MNHEY and SVGAGI.

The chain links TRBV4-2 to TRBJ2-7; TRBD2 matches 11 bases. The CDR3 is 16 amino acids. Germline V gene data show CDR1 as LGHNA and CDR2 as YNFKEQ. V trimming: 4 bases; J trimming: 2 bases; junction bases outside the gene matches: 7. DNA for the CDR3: TGTGCCAGCAGCCCGGAGGGGACTAGCGGTACCTACGAGCAGTACTTC. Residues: CASSPEGTSGTYEQYF.

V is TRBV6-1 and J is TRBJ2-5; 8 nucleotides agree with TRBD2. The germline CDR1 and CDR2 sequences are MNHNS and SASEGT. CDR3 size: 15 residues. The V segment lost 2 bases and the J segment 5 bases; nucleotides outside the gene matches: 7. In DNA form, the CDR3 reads TGTGCCAGCAGTGAAAGTGCGGGGGGTTGGGAGACCCAGTACTTC. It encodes CASSESAGGWETQYF.

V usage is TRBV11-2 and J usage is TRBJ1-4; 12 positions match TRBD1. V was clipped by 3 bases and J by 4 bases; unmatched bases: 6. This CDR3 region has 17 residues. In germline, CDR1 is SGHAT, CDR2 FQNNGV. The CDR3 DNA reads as TGTGCCAGCAGCTTGGCGAGGGACAGGGGGCGTAATGAAAAACTGTTTTTT. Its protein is CASSLARDRGRNEKLFF.

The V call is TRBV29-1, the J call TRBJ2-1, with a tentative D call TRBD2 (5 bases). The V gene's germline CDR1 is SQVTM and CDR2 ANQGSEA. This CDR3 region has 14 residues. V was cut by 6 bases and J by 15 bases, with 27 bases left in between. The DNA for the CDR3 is TGCAGCGTAGCCGAAACGGAAAGGACTCGCAAGCGGTTCTTC. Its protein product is CSVAETERTRKRFF.

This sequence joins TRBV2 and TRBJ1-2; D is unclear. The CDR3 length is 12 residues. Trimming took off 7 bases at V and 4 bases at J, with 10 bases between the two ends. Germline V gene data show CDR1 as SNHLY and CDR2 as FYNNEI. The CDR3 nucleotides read TGTGCCAGCACGGCGTGGGGCTATGGCTACACCTTC. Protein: CASTAWGYGYTF.

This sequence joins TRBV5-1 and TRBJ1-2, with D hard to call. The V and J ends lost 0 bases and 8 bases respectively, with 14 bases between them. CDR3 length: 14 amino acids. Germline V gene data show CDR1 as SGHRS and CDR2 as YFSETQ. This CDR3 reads CASSLGGREVGYTF. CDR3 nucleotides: TGCGCCAGCAGCTTGGGCGGACGAGAAGTGGGCTACACCTTC. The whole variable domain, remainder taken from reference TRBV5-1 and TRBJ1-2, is KAGVTQTPRYLIKTRGQQVTLSCSPISGHRSVSWYQQTPGQGLQFLFEYFSETQRNKGNFPGRFSGRQFSNSRSEMNVSTLELGDSALYLCASSLGGREVGYTFGSGTRLTVV.